This TCR beta chain derives from a study of response to subunit inactivated influenza vaccine. MiXCR was run by TCRdb on the RT-PCR reads, yielding one entry per CDR3 protein. The sample has roughly 570,000 distinct CDR3 sequences, approximately 13% seen once. The V end lost 4 bases, the J end lost 7 bases, and 14 bases lay between the germline ends. This CDR3 comprises 14 residues. Germline V gives CDR1 SEHNR, CDR2 FQNEAQ (reference sequence). The specimen was PBMCs from blood, collected 40 to 50 days after vaccination. The sequence derives from a man in his fifties who received an inactivated influenza vaccine. The chain combines TRBV7-9 with TRBJ2-1, with D possibly TRBD1 on 5 matching bases. Here the CDR3 DNA reads TGTGCCAGCAGCTCAGGGTCGCCATGGAATGAGCAGTTCTTC. Translated: CASSSGSPWNEQFF.